What follows are 28 T cell receptor beta chains derived from one specimen sequenced in a study of blood T cell repertoires in COVID-19. Method: immunoSEQ multiplex PCR; TCRdb's copy keeps in-frame clones and lacks some. The data show 93,000 or so clones, approximately 80% seen once. Sequenced material: peripheral blood. Source of these receptors: a human donor in a cohort sampled during active or convalescent COVID-19.

The chain joins TRBV4-1 to TRBJ2-2; possible D gene TRBD1, 6 bases. The V and J ends lost 3 bases and 1 base respectively, with 15 bases between them. The CDR3 extends over 17 amino acids. Germline V lookup: CDR1 MGHRA, CDR2 YSYEKL. The chain's CDR3 is CASSQRDTTLNTGELFF. CDR3 nucleotide sequence: TGCGCCAGCAGCCAGAGGGACACCACATTGAACACCGGGGAGCTGTTTTTT.

This rearrangement joins TRBV7-3 to TRBJ2-2; D may be TRBD2 (6 bases). This CDR3 region has 17 residues. V was cut by 2 bases and J by 1 base, with 14 bases left in between. The germline CDR1 and CDR2 sequences are SGHTA and FQGTGA. The CDR3 DNA reads TGTGCCAGCAGCTTAGCCCCGGGACTGGTGAACACCGGGGAGCTGTTTTTT. Translating it yields CASSLAPGLVNTGELFF.

The chain employs TRBV28 and TRBJ1-2; tentative D call: TRBD1 (5 bases). CDR1 is MDHEN and CDR2 is SYDVKM in the germline V gene. This CDR3 spans 16 amino acids. With 6 bases removed from V and 4 bases from J, the gap between germline ends came to 21 bases. CDR3 nucleotides: TGTGCCAGCAGACTACGTGACAGTAGGGCCTCCTATGGCTACACCTTC. Amino acids: CASRLRDSRASYGYTF.

J is TRBJ2-5 and V is TRBV29-1, with D uncertain. V gave up 4 bases and J gave up 1 base, with 10 bases separating them. The CDR3 length is 13 residues. In germline, CDR1 is SQVTM, CDR2 ANQGSEA. CDR3 region: CSVAATSQETQYF. The CDR3, as DNA: TGCAGCGTTGCCGCGACAAGCCAAGAGACCCAGTACTTC. Drawing the rest from reference TRBV29-1 and TRBJ2-5, the complete variable domain is SAVISQKPSRDICQRGTSLTIQCQVDSQVTMMFWYRQQPGQSLTLIATANQGSEATYESGFVIDKFPISRPNLTFSTLTVSNMSPEDSSIYLCSVAATSQETQYFGPGTRLLVL.

V gene TRBV5-4 combines with J gene TRBJ1-6; 7 bases align to TRBD1. The CDR3 runs 16 residues. Unmatched junction bases numbered 9, after V lost 0 bases and J lost 9 bases. Germline lookup yields CDR1 SGHNT and CDR2 YYREEE (reference sequence). CDR3 coding DNA: TGTGCCAGCAGCTTGGCGTCAGGGGGGATCGGTTCACCCCTCCACTTT. As protein: CASSLASGGIGSPLHF.

This clone was seen more than once but under ten times. V gene TRBV2 combines with J gene TRBJ1-2; 8 nucleotides agree with TRBD1. The germline V gene has CDR1 SNHLY and CDR2 FYNNEI. CDR3 length equals 14 residues. V lost 4 bases and J lost 4; bases outside the gene matches: 5. CDR3 region: CASSATGAGYGYTF. CDR3 nucleotides: TGTGCCAGCAGTGCGACAGGGGCTGGCTATGGCTACACCTTC.

This clone was observed a handful of times. This chain connects TRBV7-2 to TRBJ2-5; D possibly corresponds to TRBD1 (8 bases). Germline V CDR1 and CDR2: SGHTA, FQGNSA. Trimming cost V 3 bases and J 4 bases, with 18 bases left between them. The CDR3 spans 16 residues. DNA for the CDR3: TGTGCCAGCAGCTTGGGGACAGGCTCGGGGGGAGAGACCCAGTACTTC. Encoded protein: CASSLGTGSGGETQYF.

The V and J genes are TRBV7-3 and TRBJ2-2, with a possible D match to TRBD2 (6 bases). Trimming stripped 1 base from V and 5 bases from J, with 14 bases between. CDR1 is SGHTA and CDR2 is FQGTGA in the germline V gene. The CDR3 loop spans 16 amino acids. The CDR3 sequence: CASSLNDIGGTGELFF. As DNA, the CDR3 is TGTGCCAGCAGCTTAAACGACATTGGGGGGACCGGGGAGCTGTTTTTT.

The chain combines TRBV7-2 with TRBJ2-5, with TRBD2 as a possible D gene (5 bases). V was cut by 5 bases and J by 0 bases, with 10 bases left in between. CDR1 and CDR2 from the germline V gene are SGHTA and FQGNSA. The CDR3 extends over 14 amino acids. The DNA of the CDR3 is TGTGCCAGCAGCCCCCGGAGGTACCAAGAGACCCAGTACTTC. It is translated as CASSPRRYQETQYF.

The V gene is TRBV24-1, the J gene TRBJ2-2, with 8 bases identical to TRBD1. The length of the CDR3 is 17 residues. Germline V gene sequence: CDR1 KGHDR, CDR2 SFDVKD. V dropped 4 bases and J dropped 6; count of bases not matched to a gene: 12. The CDR3 protein is CATSDELTGAKAGELFF. The CDR3 DNA sequence: TGTGCCACCAGTGACGAGTTGACAGGGGCTAAGGCCGGGGAGCTGTTTTTT.

V usage is TRBV9 and J usage is TRBJ2-2, with D perhaps matching TRBD2 (5 bases). This CDR3 contains 14 residues. Germline loops: CDR1 SGDLS, CDR2 YYNGEE. The V end was cut by 5 bases, the J end by 1 base, with 9 bases between. CDR3 amino acids: CASRPRGNTGELFF. Written as DNA, the CDR3 is TGTGCCAGCAGGCCTCGGGGGAACACCGGGGAGCTGTTTTTT.

The J gene is TRBJ1-1, the V gene TRBV7-3; D not certain. Germline values: CDR1 SGHTA, CDR2 FQGTGA. CDR3 size: 13 residues. V was clipped by 5 bases and J by 2 bases, with 9 bases between them. The CDR3 protein is CASSKTQNTEAFF. The CDR3 DNA reads TGTGCCAGCAGCAAAACACAAAACACTGAAGCTTTCTTT.

This chain joins TRBV5-4 and TRBJ2-7, with TRBD2 matching 12 bases. This CDR3 spans 15 amino acids. Germline trimming cut 1 base from V and 7 bases from J; bases unmatched to any gene: 6. Germline CDR1 and CDR2: SGHNT and YYREEE (reference sequence). The DNA for the CDR3 is TGTGCCAGCAGCTTGACTAGCGGGGGGTTGGAGGAGCAGTACTTC. It specifies CASSLTSGGLEEQYF.

The chain links TRBV5-4 to TRBJ1-6; D is uncertain. The length of the CDR3 is 15 residues. The V end was cut by 0 bases, the J end by 5 bases, with 9 bases between. Per the germline V gene, CDR1 is SGHNT and CDR2 is YYREEE (reference sequence). CDR3 nucleotides: TGTGCCAGCAGCTTGGTTGGGAGTAATAATTCACCCCTCCACTTT. Its protein is CASSLVGSNNSPLHF. Based on the CDR3 plus reference TRBV5-4 and TRBJ1-6, the full variable domain is ETGVTQSPTHLIKTRGQQVTLRCSSQSGHNTVSWYQQALGQGPQFIFQYYREEENGRGNFPPRFSGLQFPNYSSELNVNALELDDSALYLCASSLVGSNNSPLHFGNGTRLTVT.

The gene calls are TRBV2 and TRBJ1-4, with D hard to call. This CDR3 is built from 13 residues. V dropped 7 bases and J dropped 3 bases, with 9 bases sitting between them. Germline values: CDR1 SNHLY, CDR2 FYNNEI. The CDR3: CASKAGANEKLFF. In nucleotides, the CDR3 is TGTGCCAGCAAAGCGGGAGCTAATGAAAAACTGTTTTTT.

The chain recombines TRBV19 with TRBJ1-1; no reliable D call. Germline V gives CDR1 LNHDA, CDR2 SQIVND (reference sequence). The CDR3 is made up of 11 amino acids. V was pared by 8 bases and J by 4 bases, with 8 bases between. CDR3 DNA: TGTGCCAGTTTCGGGGTCACTGAAGCTTTCTTT. Its translation: CASFGVTEAFF.

In its sample, this clone was seen once. The chain links TRBV13 to TRBJ1-6; unclear D gene. The CDR3 is 14 amino acids. CDR1 PRHDT and CDR2 FYEKMQ come from the germline V gene (reference sequence). V shed 3 bases and J shed 9 bases, with 12 bases lying between them. DNA of the CDR3: TGTGCCAGCAGCTTTGGCCAGGAAAGTTCACCCCTCCACTTT. The encoded protein is CASSFGQESSPLHF.

In this sample, this clone turned up a few times. The rearrangement links TRBV4-1 to TRBJ2-1; 8 bases are shared with TRBD1. This CDR3 is 15 amino acids long. V shed 1 base, J shed 3 bases, and the junction held 2 bases outside the gene matches. The germline gives CDR1 MGHRA, CDR2 YSYEKL. In DNA form, the CDR3 reads TGCGCCAGCAGCCAAGCGGACAGGGACTACAATGAGCAGTTCTTC. Its translation: CASSQADRDYNEQFF.

This rearrangement joins TRBV11-1 to TRBJ1-2, with a tentative D call TRBD1 (5 bases). Looked up from germline, CDR1 is SGHAT and CDR2 is FQDESV (reference sequence). V was shortened by 5 bases and J by 0 bases, with 7 bases between the two germline ends. The CDR3 sequence is 13 residues long. CDR3 bases: TGTGCCAGCAGCCTGGACACTAACTATGGCTACACCTTC. Its protein is CASSLDTNYGYTF.

V gene TRBV2 combines with J gene TRBJ2-3, with a weak D call TRBD1 (5 bases). Germline V gene data show CDR1 as SNHLY and CDR2 as FYNNEI. The CDR3 totals 15 residues. Trimming left V 7 bases short and J 0 bases short, with 14 bases between. CDR3 nucleotides: TGTGCCAGCAACCCAACAGGCCGCAGCACAGATACGCAGTATTTT. It translates to CASNPTGRSTDTQYF.

This clone was seen just once. This chain connects TRBV24-1 to TRBJ1-2, with TRBD1 as a possible D gene (6 bases). Germline values: CDR1 KGHDR, CDR2 SFDVKD. The length of the CDR3 is 13 residues. The V gene lost 5 bases and the J gene lost 6 bases, with 12 bases spanning the gap. The CDR3 sequence is CATSGWAGDGYTF. The CDR3 nucleotides read TGTGCCACCAGTGGCTGGGCAGGGGATGGCTACACCTTC.

The sample holds a few counts of this clone. This chain joins TRBV5-1 and TRBJ1-1; D might be TRBD1 (5 bases). The V gene's germline CDR1 is SGHRS and CDR2 YFSETQ. With 5 bases removed from V and 2 bases from J, the gap between germline ends came to 19 bases. The CDR3 is 16 amino acids. Here the CDR3 reads CASSSGGNSLNTEAFF. CDR3 bases: TGCGCCAGCAGTTCGGGGGGAAACAGCTTAAACACTGAAGCTTTCTTT.

This sequence joins TRBV28 and TRBJ1-3; D is uncertain. Germline V gene data show CDR1 as MDHEN and CDR2 as SYDVKM. Trimming stripped 6 bases from V and 8 bases from J, with 17 bases between. The CDR3 is 14 residues long. The CDR3 is CASRRPQEEHTIYF. CDR3 sequence (DNA): TGTGCCAGCAGACGGCCCCAGGAGGAACACACCATATATTTT.

CDR3 sequence reads: CASSLTVTEGNEQFF. CDR3 nucleotide sequence: TGCGCCAGCAGCTTGACTGTTACTGAGGGCAATGAGCAGTTCTTC. The chain links TRBV5-1 to TRBJ2-1, with a tentative D call TRBD2 (5 bases). Trimming cost V 1 base and J 6 bases, with 14 bases left between them. This CDR3 has 15 amino acids. The germline gives CDR1 SGHRS, CDR2 YFSETQ.

The CDR3 spells CASRESSPYNEQFF. The DNA of the CDR3 is TGCGCCAGCAGGGAGAGTTCCCCTTACAATGAGCAGTTCTTC. This chain connects TRBV5-1 to TRBJ2-1; D is ambiguous. Germline loops: CDR1 SGHRS, CDR2 YFSETQ. The CDR3 extends over 14 amino acids. Trimming took 5 bases from V and 4 from J, leaving 13 bases between them.

The rearrangement uses TRBV6-5 and TRBJ1-3; D gene ambiguous. This CDR3 is built from 15 residues. CDR1 and CDR2 (germline): MNHEY, SVGAGI. Trimming stripped 1 base from V and 0 bases from J, with 7 bases between. CDR3 residues: CASSYFRSSGNTIYF. The CDR3 bases are TGTGCCAGCAGTTACTTCCGGAGCTCTGGAAACACCATATATTTT.

The chain carries TRBV7-7 and TRBJ1-6, with D perhaps matching TRBD1 (5 bases). Trimming shortened V by 6 bases and J by 6 bases, and 21 bases separated the two germline ends. The CDR3 is 17 amino acids. CDR1 is SSHAT, CDR2 FNYEAQ, per germline (reference sequence). This chain's CDR3 is CASRSPGQGLVNSPLHF. CDR3 DNA sequence: TGTGCCAGCAGATCCCCGGGTCAGGGCTTGGTTAATTCACCCCTCCACTTT.

The CDR3 bases are TGTGCCACCAGTGTGGCAGGGGGGTACGAGCAGTACTTC. It translates to CATSVAGGYEQYF. The chain links TRBV24-1 to TRBJ2-7; D is perhaps TRBD1 (7 bases). This CDR3 spans 13 amino acids. V was shortened by 5 bases and J by 4 bases, with 11 bases between the two germline ends. Germline assignment: CDR1 KGHDR and CDR2 SFDVKD.